A single sample is the source of the 4 T cell receptor beta chains below, sequenced in a study of circulating CD8 cells and anti-PD-1 response in melanoma. The QIAseq Immune Repertoire TCR panel built the libraries from about 14 ng of total RNA. MiXCR, run by TCRdb on the reads, gives a single entry per CDR3 protein. This repertoire shows about 1,400 distinct CDR3 sequences, 7.5% to 9.5% found once; its top ten account for 4.5% to 6%. Live CD3+CD8+TCRalphabeta+ cells were sorted into four subsets by PD-1 and/or TIGIT. Material: CD8+ T cells from PBMCs, obtained at baseline or after one month of anti-PD-1 therapy (not recorded which). The source of these receptors is a human donor with melanoma.

Of note for this clonotype: No conserved phenylalanine or tryptophan ends this CDR3, so it is likely a read error. V is TRBV9 and J is TRBJ1-2; D uncertain. Trimming removed 2 bases at V and 3 bases at J, with 11 bases between. Germline V gene sequence: CDR1 SGDLS, CDR2 YYNGEE. The CDR3 extends over 14 amino acids. The CDR3 is CASSVGGLDYGYTS. Here the CDR3 DNA reads TGTGCCAGCAGCGTGGGAGGACTCGACTATGGCTACACCTCC.

This clonotype is categorized as medium-sized. The chain links TRBV18 to TRBJ2-1; the match to TRBD2 covers 11 bases. CDR3 length equals 16 residues. Germline CDR1 is KGHSH and CDR2 is LQKENI. The ends lost 3 bases at V and 3 bases at J; junction bases unmatched: 4. The CDR3 DNA reads TGTGCCAGCTCACCGGATAGCGGGGGGGTCTACAATGAGCAGTTCTTC. Translated, it gives CASSPDSGGVYNEQFF.

This clonotype is categorized as medium-sized. The chain combines TRBV20-1 with TRBJ2-3; D is unclear. Germline lookup yields CDR1 DFQATT and CDR2 SNEGSKA (reference sequence). Trimming stripped 0 bases from V and 4 bases from J, with 14 bases between. This CDR3 has 15 residues. CDR3 sequence (DNA): TGCAGTGCTAGAGAGCTATTGGCGATGGCAGATACGCAGTATTTT. This gives the protein CSARELLAMADTQYF.

This clonotype was counted a few times. This may come from a read error, since a much larger clone is one base off. The chain combines TRBV19 with TRBJ2-3, with 8 bases identical to TRBD2. The CDR3 consists of 15 residues. CDR1 and CDR2 (germline): LNHDA, SQIVND (reference sequence). J was trimmed by 4 bases and V by 4 bases; bases with no gene match: 7. CDR3 sequence (DNA): TGTGCCAGTAGTACCTCGGGGGGGGCAGCAGATACGCAGTATTTT. This translates into CASSTSGGAADTQYF.